One sample yielded the 14 T cell receptor beta chains listed below, sequenced in a study of regulatory T cells in long-lasting Graves disease. Investigators prepared the TCR beta libraries by applying iRepertoire HTBI primers and Arm-PCR of CDR3 regions. TCRdb re-analysed the multiplex PCR reads in MiXCR, keeping a single row per CDR3 protein. The sample has 500,000 to 700,000 distinct CDR3 sequences, 15% to 20% seen once. Time point of the sample: newly diagnosed GD, antithyroid drugs for less than 3 months. The TCR library was made from RNA extracted from PBMCs. This sample was also put to use in a study of T cells in Graves' hyperthyroidism and ophthalmopathy.

Sequenced here: peripheral blood mononuclear cells (PBMCs), sampled at new diagnosis, from a patient treated with antithyroid drugs. These receptors all come from a woman aged 25-40 years with Graves disease.

V is TRBV18 and J is TRBJ1-5; D not resolved. Germline values: CDR1 KGHSH, CDR2 LQKENI. Trimming cost V 3 bases and J 9 bases, with 12 bases left between them. This CDR3 has 13 residues. The DNA for the CDR3 is TGTGCCAGCTCACCCCTGGATAGAGCGCCCCAGCATTTT. Its protein is CASSPLDRAPQHF.

This clonotype showed up many times. The rearrangement uses TRBV2 and TRBJ1-1; D might be TRBD1 (6 bases). The CDR3 is made up of 14 amino acids. Between the trimmed V and J ends, which lost 7 bases and 4 bases, there was a span of 16 bases. The germline V gene encodes CDR1 SNHLY and CDR2 FYNNEI. The CDR3 DNA reads as TGTGCCAGCACCCTTGACGGGGGGCCCACTGAAGCTTTCTTT. The encoded protein is CASTLDGGPTEAFF.

The chain is built from TRBV28 and TRBJ2-2; possible D gene TRBD2, 7 bases. CDR1 is MDHEN, CDR2 SYDVKM, per germline. V was trimmed by 6 bases and J by 3 bases, leaving 20 bases between them. The CDR3 length is 17 residues. The CDR3 sequence is CASRPPGGGADTGELFF. In nucleotides, the CDR3 is TGTGCCAGCAGACCACCGGGCGGGGGCGCGGACACCGGGGAGCTGTTTTTT.

This clonotype was detected a few times. The chain has TRBV15 and TRBJ2-3; 11 positions agree with TRBD2. From germline, CDR1 is LNHNV and CDR2 YYDKDF (reference sequence). The CDR3 covers 18 residues. Germline trimming cut 3 bases from V and 0 bases from J; bases unmatched to any gene: 8. The CDR3 is CATSRRLAGPLSTDTQYF. In DNA form, the CDR3 reads TGTGCCACCAGCAGGCGACTAGCGGGACCCCTTAGCACAGATACGCAGTATTTT.

The rearrangement links TRBV7-9 to TRBJ2-3, with TRBD2 identical over 14 bases. This CDR3 has 18 amino acids. The germline gives CDR1 SEHNR, CDR2 FQNEAQ (reference sequence). V lost 3 bases and J lost 0; bases outside the gene matches: 5. The CDR3, as DNA: TGTGCCAGCAGCTTGGGACTAGCGGGAGCCACTAGCACAGATACGCAGTATTTT. This encodes CASSLGLAGATSTDTQYF. Full variable domain (outside the CDR3, taken from reference TRBV7-9 and TRBJ2-3): DTGVSQNPRHKITKRGQNVTFRCDPISEHNRLYWYRQTLGQGPEFLTYFQNEAQLEKSRLLSDRFSAERPKGSFSTLEIQRTEQGDSAMYLCASSLGLAGATSTDTQYFGPGTRLTVL.

The table lists this clonotype with many counts. The V and J genes are TRBV6-1 and TRBJ1-1; perhaps TRBD1 as D (5 bases). Between the trimmed V and J ends, which lost 10 bases and 3 bases, there was a span of 21 bases. Germline V gives CDR1 MNHNS, CDR2 SASEGT. The CDR3 consists of 15 residues. In DNA, the CDR3 is TGTGCCACCAGGGATTGGGGTCTCTTGGACACTGAAGCTTTCTTT. Its protein product is CATRDWGLLDTEAFF.

This clonotype was seen ten or more times. The V gene is TRBV28, the J gene TRBJ1-1; 10 bases agree with TRBD1. J lost 11 bases, V lost 6 bases, and 6 bases had no gene match. The CDR3 consists of 12 residues. Germline CDR1 reads MDHEN; CDR2 reads SYDVKM. As DNA, the CDR3 is TGTGCCAGCAGACCCCTGGGACAGGGGGCTTTCTTT. It codes for CASRPLGQGAFF.

V usage is TRBV2 and J usage is TRBJ2-7, with 10 nucleotides matching TRBD1. Germline lookup yields CDR1 SNHLY and CDR2 FYNNEI. V lost 2 bases to trimming and J lost 6 bases; unmatched junction nucleotides: 4. There are 14 residues in the CDR3. The CDR3 protein is CASSEPGQGLEQYF. CDR3 nucleotide sequence: TGTGCCAGCAGTGAACCGGGACAGGGGCTCGAGCAGTACTTC.

This clonotype was found many times. The chain links TRBV20-1 to TRBJ1-5; D gene unclear. This CDR3 contains 13 residues. Per the germline V gene, CDR1 is DFQATT and CDR2 is SNEGSKA (reference sequence). The V gene lost 3 bases and the J gene lost 3 bases, with 9 bases spanning the gap. CDR3 DNA sequence: TGCAGTGCTAGGCCCCAACTCAATCAGCCCCAGCATTTT. It encodes CSARPQLNQPQHF.

This clonotype was counted many times. The CDR3 sequence is CASSPWGATGELFF. The CDR3, as DNA: TGTGCCAGCAGCCCGTGGGGAGCAACCGGGGAGCTGTTTTTT. The V and J genes are TRBV3-1 and TRBJ2-2; D might be TRBD2 (5 bases). V gave up 4 bases and J gave up 5 bases, with 11 bases separating them. This CDR3 comprises 14 residues. Germline CDR1 and CDR2: LGHDT and YNNKEL (reference sequence).

On this clonotype: A much larger clone lies a single base off, so this may be a read error. The chain has TRBV12-3 or TRBV12-4 and TRBJ2-7, with D possibly TRBD1 on 6 matching bases. V was shortened by 6 bases and J by 7 bases, with 19 bases between the two germline ends. The CDR3 sequence is 14 residues long. CDR3 nucleotide sequence: TGTGCCAGCAGGGGCCGGGACACCGACAATGAGCAGTACTTC. Translated: CASRGRDTDNEQYF.

This chain links TRBV19 with TRBJ2-5; 8 bases are shared with TRBD2. Trimming cost V 8 bases and J 5 bases; bases outside gene matches: 10. The germline V gene encodes CDR1 LNHDA and CDR2 SQIVND (reference sequence). CDR3 length equals 14 residues. The CDR3 spells CASFPLAGRETQYF. CDR3 DNA sequence: TGTGCCAGTTTCCCATTAGCGGGACGGGAGACCCAGTACTTC.

This clonotype was recorded many times. The chain is built from TRBV11-2 and TRBJ2-7, with 8 bases lining up with TRBD2. This CDR3 contains 15 residues. The germline gives CDR1 SGHAT, CDR2 FQNNGV. J lost 1 base, V lost 5 bases, and 7 bases had no gene match. The CDR3 sequence: CASSPAGLASYEQYF. CDR3 in DNA: TGTGCCAGCAGCCCTGCTGGACTAGCTTCCTACGAGCAGTACTTC.

The CDR3 coding sequence is TGTGCCAGCAGCTTAGACTATGGGACACCCCTAGGCCAGCATTTT. It encodes CASSLDYGTPLGQHF. The genes are TRBV7-2 and TRBJ1-5; TRBD1 might be the D (6 bases). Germline V gene lookup returns CDR1 SGHTA and CDR2 FQGNSA. Trimming removed 1 base from V and 12 bases from J, with 19 bases in between. CDR3 length: 15 amino acids.